This TCR beta chain is drawn from a study of T cells after yellow fever vaccination (dated by TCRdb to between 2019 and 2020). Regarding the research as a whole: The SMART-Seq v4 Ultra Low Input RNA kit was used to prepare libraries from fractions with low cell numbers. Two healthy male donors, one aged 18 to 29 and one aged 30 to 40 years, were included in the cohort. Bulk TCR alpha and beta repertoires were sequenced longitudinally to track T-cell clones before and after primary and booster YFV17D yellow fever vaccination. Blood was collected at multiple timepoints before and after primary and secondary immunization, and bulk PBMC replicates and cell subsets were isolated. Points the paper makes about the study in general: After the booster, most of the clones that had expanded following primary vaccination were detected again (96% of CD4 and more than 85% of CD8), which suggests that memory was broadly maintained. A small share of clonotypes occurred in both CD4 and CD8 compartments, likely arising from convergent recombination. The secondary T-cell response was weaker than the primary response but faster, peaking on day 5 instead of day 15. The study included only a couple of donors, which limits how far the findings can be generalized. Computational filtering was needed because FACS-sorted repertoires could contain abundant contaminating clonotypes from the bulk population.

Sequencing took place on an Illumina NovaSeq 6000. TCR cDNA was synthesized by 5'RACE template switching, which introduced a universal primer site and unique molecular identifiers. cDNA synthesis was primed from both the TCR alpha and TCR beta constant segments. Two PCR steps were used to amplify libraries, with sample barcodes and sequencing adapters being added in the second step. Sequencing of libraries was performed on Illumina HiSeq 2500 (2x100 bp) or NovaSeq (2x150 bp). Concerning the study's data processing: MIGEC was used to demultiplex reads and collapse the reads into UMI consensus sequences, and MiXCR was used for V(D)J alignment. Vaccine-responding clonotypes were defined with edgeR using replicate PBMC samples, requiring FDR below 0.01 and a log2 fold change above 5 up to day 15. Bulk clonotypes were assigned CD4 or CD8 identity according to which sequenced CD4 or CD8 repertoire held them at higher abundance. Using fastp at Q25 and MiXCR, TCRdb reprocessed the public reads and kept productive beta chains. Under each unique CDR3 protein, matching rows form one entry showing the most common genes and DNA. What appears here as the V and J calls and clone size reflects TCRdb's work, not the paper's. Counted in this sample were some 350,000 distinct CDR3 sequences; around 4.1% of them appeared once. The ten largest account for roughly a quarter of the sample.

Inclusive of the bounding cysteine and phenylalanine, the CDR3 is 15 residues long. The read is trimmed to its CDR3 DNA, 45 bases read in frame from base 1. The germline V gene specifies SGHDT as CDR1 and YYEEEE as CDR2. V is trimmed back by 5 bases and J by 4 bases, and the junction contains 10 bases that no gene match accounts for. The treatment or condition label for this specimen denotes: live attenuated yellow fever vaccine strain. At each blood-draw timepoint, two biological replicates of bulk PBMCs were collected. PBMCs were isolated from peripheral blood using a standard Ficoll-Paque protocol. TriZol was used to extract RNA from bulk PBMCs, from CD4 and CD8 fractions, and from dextramer-positive and dextramer-negative fractions. Worth noting for this clonotype: Its antigen is currently not known. Qualities for individual bases were not recorded, and no much larger clone is one base off.

The V and J genes are TRBV5-6 and TRBJ2-5; 8 bases in the middle match TRBD1. The receptor comes from a man between 18 and 35 years old who received the YFV17D yellow fever vaccine. Sequenced here: PBMCs, sampled 5 days after the yellow fever booster vaccination. The CDR3 reads as follows: CASRRTDRGIETQYF. The bases are TGTGCCAGCAGGCGGACCGACAGGGGAATAGAGACCCAGTACTTC.